A single sample gave rise to the 6 T cell receptor beta chains below, sequenced in a study of vaccination effects on CD4 cells after COVID-19. These receptors lack a known antigen. This table comes from immunoSEQ multiplex PCR, and its TCRdb copy is limited to in-frame clones, with some not included. The repertoire consists of 29,000 or so clones, with about 73% occurring once and the leading ten covering roughly 15%. Ahead of sequencing, the ViraFEST assay grew antigen-specific CD4+ T cells using viral peptide pools. Following culture for more than 9 days, CD4+ T cells were isolated. Each person got two doses of an mRNA SARS-CoV-2 vaccine, BNT162b2 or mRNA-1273. This material consisted of CD4+ T cells from PBMCs cultured with HCoV-OC43 spike peptides, taken after COVID-19 vaccination. This sample's subset: HCoV-OC43 spike overlapping peptide pool stimulation. These TCRs come from a human donor who received a COVID-19 vaccine.

The V gene is TRBV6-5, the J gene TRBJ1-4, with 9 bases fitting TRBD1. V lost 4 bases and J lost 10; bases outside the gene matches: 7. This CDR3 is built from 14 residues. Germline values: CDR1 MNHEY, CDR2 SVGAGI. CDR3 sequence (DNA): TGTGCCAGCAGTTCGGACAGGGGCCTTGCAAAACTGTTTTTT. Protein sequence: CASSSDRGLAKLFF.

This clone is judged medium-sized. The chain carries TRBV6-5 and TRBJ1-2; a weak D match, TRBD1 (5 bases). CDR3 length equals 15 residues. Germline CDR1 and CDR2: MNHEY and SVGAGI. Trimming pared 0 bases from V and 0 bases from J, leaving 8 bases between. The DNA of the CDR3 is TGTGCCAGCAGTTACTCGCGACAGTCTAACTATGGCTACACCTTC. Its protein product is CASSYSRQSNYGYTF.

The J gene is TRBJ1-2, the V gene TRBV7-9; D might be TRBD1 (5 bases). V was cut by 5 bases and J by 4 bases, with 17 bases left in between. CDR1 and CDR2 from the germline V gene are SEHNR and FQNEAQ (reference sequence). The CDR3 is 15 amino acids. The DNA of the CDR3 is TGTGCCAGCAGCGGAGGGGCAGGGATGGGCTATGGCTACACCTTC. It yields the protein CASSGGAGMGYGYTF.

The rearrangement links TRBV6-4 to TRBJ2-1; the D gene is possibly TRBD2 (6 bases). Germline CDR1 is MRHNA and CDR2 is SNTAGT. This CDR3 has 15 residues. Trimming took 8 bases from V and 1 from J, leaving 15 bases between them. The chain's CDR3 is CASRDSYLSYNEQFF. CDR3 DNA: TGTGCCAGCCGGGACTCTTACTTATCCTACAATGAGCAGTTCTTC.

The chain has TRBV3-1 (or the pseudogene TRBV3-2) and TRBJ2-3, with D tentatively TRBD2 (6 bases). Trimming removed 4 bases at V and 6 bases at J, with 17 bases between. This CDR3 is 15 amino acids long. Germline V CDR1 and CDR2: LGHDT, YNNKEL (reference sequence). The CDR3 coding sequence is TGTGCCAGCAGCCTAATTTCCCGGGGGACCGATACGCAGTATTTT. Translation gives CASSLISRGTDTQYF.

A few counts support this clone. V and J are TRBV27 and TRBJ2-1; D might be TRBD1 (5 bases). The CDR3 contains 14 residues. The germline CDR1 and CDR2 sequences are MNHEY and SMNVEV (reference sequence). V lost 10 bases to trimming and J lost 2 bases, with 15 bases between them. In nucleotides, the CDR3 is TGTGCCACCTCACCTTCGACAGCCTACAATGAGCAGTTCTTC. Translated: CATSPSTAYNEQFF.